Each of the 27 T cell receptor beta chains below was sequenced from the same sample in a study of human T cells and chemical hapten exposure. TCRdb fed the 5' RACE reads into MiXCR, producing one record per CDR3 protein. This sample yields over 95,000 distinct CDR3 sequences, of which around 20% are seen a single time; about 3% belongs to the top ten. The study extracted total RNA from unfractionated whole blood. The origin of the receptors is a human donor in good health.

This clonotype was counted between two and nine times. The rearrangement links TRBV5-6 to TRBJ1-5; D not resolved. This CDR3 spans 12 amino acids. V shed 4 bases and J shed 5 bases, with 7 bases lying between them. Looked up from germline, CDR1 is SGHDT and CDR2 is YYEEEE. CDR3 coding DNA: TGTGCCAGCAGCCGCTGGGATCAGCCCCAGCATTTT. Protein: CASSRWDQPQHF.

This clonotype was seen more than once but under ten times. The rearrangement uses TRBV5-5 and TRBJ2-3; D may be TRBD2 (5 bases). CDR3 size: 15 residues. Germline CDR1 and CDR2: SGHKS and YYEKEE (reference sequence). Trimming left V 0 bases short and J 2 bases short, with 10 bases between. In nucleotides, the CDR3 is TGTGCCAGCAGCTTGGAAGCGGAGCCCACAGATACGCAGTATTTT. It translates to CASSLEAEPTDTQYF.

This clonotype has a handful of counts. CDR3 region: CASRQRGLSSYEQYF. In DNA, the CDR3 is TGTGCCAGCAGACAAAGGGGACTTTCCTCCTACGAGCAGTACTTC. The rearrangement uses TRBV2 and TRBJ2-7; perhaps TRBD2 as D (6 bases). The germline CDR1 and CDR2 sequences are SNHLY and FYNNEI. The CDR3 runs to 15 residues. V was shortened by 6 bases and J by 0 bases, with 15 bases between the two germline ends.

The chain is built from TRBV28 and TRBJ1-2, with D uncertain. This CDR3 is 14 amino acids long. V was trimmed by 8 bases and J by 3 bases, leaving 16 bases between them. Germline V gives CDR1 MDHEN, CDR2 SYDVKM. CDR3 in amino acids: CASSSYGFHYGYTF. The CDR3 bases are TGTGCCAGCTCCTCGTACGGGTTTCACTATGGCTACACCTTC.

The genes are TRBV6-2 or TRBV6-3 and TRBJ2-2; TRBD1 agrees at 9 bases. The CDR3 runs 15 residues. The trim removed 7 bases at V and 4 bases at J, leaving 7 bases unmatched. Germline CDR1 is MNHEY and CDR2 is SVGEGT. CDR3 sequence (DNA): TGTGCCAGCAAGAAGGGGGGACAGGGCACCGGGGAGCTGTTTTTT. It encodes CASKKGGQGTGELFF.

This sequence joins TRBV12-3 or TRBV12-4 and TRBJ2-4; TRBD1 might be the D (6 bases). Trimming took off 2 bases at V and 4 bases at J, with 15 bases between the two ends. The CDR3 runs 16 residues. The CDR3 reads CASSLRNRTAKNIQYF. The CDR3 DNA follows: TGTGCCAGCAGTTTACGAAACCGGACAGCTAAAAACATTCAGTACTTC.

The chain has TRBV5-1 and TRBJ2-6; tentatively, D is TRBD1 (6 bases). CDR1 SGHRS and CDR2 YFSETQ come from the germline V gene. The germline V and J ends were trimmed by 3 bases and 8 bases, with 12 bases remaining between them. The CDR3 sequence is 14 residues long. In DNA, the CDR3 is TGCGCCAGCAGCTACGTACAGGGTTCCAACGTCCTGACTTTC. Residues: CASSYVQGSNVLTF.

The rearrangement joins TRBV4-1 to TRBJ1-5, with 9 bases identical to TRBD1. Germline V gene sequence: CDR1 MGHRA, CDR2 YSYEKL. V lost 1 base, J lost 5 bases, and 9 bases stayed unmatched. CDR3 length: 17 residues. The CDR3 spells CASSQGPGQGTDQPQHF. The CDR3 DNA sequence: TGCGCCAGCAGCCAAGGACCGGGACAGGGTACGGATCAGCCCCAGCATTTT.

The chain joins TRBV3-1 to TRBJ2-3; D call uncertain. The V gene lost 8 bases and the J gene lost 5 bases, with 29 bases spanning the gap. Germline loops: CDR1 LGHDT, CDR2 YNNKEL (reference sequence). This CDR3 is built from 18 residues. In DNA form, the CDR3 reads TGTGCCAGCCCCCGGAAGGCACTGGCGCTCGGAAATCGAGATACGCAGTATTTT. Translated, it gives CASPRKALALGNRDTQYF.

The gene calls are TRBV7-9 and TRBJ1-1; D not certain. Trimming cost V 2 bases and J 1 base, with 14 bases left between them. Looked up from germline, CDR1 is SEHNR and CDR2 is FQNEAQ (reference sequence). The CDR3 is 16 residues long. This CDR3 is CASSLPRLHENTEAFF. CDR3 nucleotides: TGTGCCAGCAGCTTACCACGTTTGCACGAGAACACTGAAGCTTTCTTT. Supplemented by reference TRBV7-9 and TRBJ1-1, the full variable domain reads DTGVSQNPRHKITKRGQNVTFRCDPISEHNRLYWYRQTLGQGPEFLTYFQNEAQLEKSRLLSDRFSAERPKGSFSTLEIQRTEQGDSAMYLCASSLPRLHENTEAFFGQGTRLTVV.

The chain joins TRBV4-2 to TRBJ2-3; D perhaps matches TRBD1 (7 bases). The V gene's germline CDR1 is LGHNA and CDR2 YNFKEQ. Trimming took off 0 bases at V and 4 bases at J, with 14 bases between the two ends. The CDR3 totals 16 residues. CDR3 coding DNA: TGTGCCAGCAGCCAAGATCCAGGGGGGTGGGCAGATACGCAGTATTTT. It yields the protein CASSQDPGGWADTQYF.

DNA of the CDR3: TGTGCCAGCGCGGGTTTGGGCATTCAGTACTTC. It codes for CASAGLGIQYF. V and J are TRBV6-5 and TRBJ2-4; D possibly corresponds to TRBD2 (5 bases). CDR1 and CDR2 (germline): MNHEY, SVGAGI. This CDR3 is 11 amino acids long. V was clipped by 8 bases and J by 9 bases, with 11 bases between them.

This chain joins TRBV7-9 and TRBJ1-5; D remains unclear. Per germline, CDR1 SEHNR and CDR2 FQNEAQ (reference sequence). Trimming stripped 0 bases from V and 2 bases from J, with 8 bases between. The CDR3 has 15 residues. The CDR3 reads CASSLAAAGNQPQHF. The CDR3 DNA follows: TGTGCCAGCAGCTTAGCGGCGGCGGGCAATCAGCCCCAGCATTTT.

The CDR3 is CASGGTGYHEQYF. For the CDR3, the DNA is TGTGCCAGCGGGGGTACGGGGTACCACGAGCAGTACTTC. The V call is TRBV6-1, the J call TRBJ2-7; TRBD1 or TRBD2 may be the D gene (5 bases each). Trimming removed 8 bases from V and 5 bases from J, with 16 bases in between. Germline-derived CDR1 and CDR2 are MNHNS and SASEGT. The CDR3 sequence is 13 residues long.

The table lists this clonotype with a few counts. The chain couples TRBV5-1 to TRBJ2-3, with D maybe TRBD1 (6 bases). This CDR3 is 15 amino acids long. CDR1 is SGHRS and CDR2 is YFSETQ in the germline V gene. The V gene lost 1 base and the J gene lost 3 bases, with 12 bases spanning the gap. This CDR3 reads CASSLSPGATDTQYF. DNA for the CDR3: TGCGCCAGCAGCTTGTCTCCAGGGGCAACAGATACGCAGTATTTT. Complete variable domain (other parts from reference TRBV5-1 and TRBJ2-3): KAGVTQTPRYLIKTRGQQVTLSCSPISGHRSVSWYQQTPGQGLQFLFEYFSETQRNKGNFPGRFSGRQFSNSRSEMNVSTLELGDSALYLCASSLSPGATDTQYFGPGTRLTVL.

The CDR3 here is CATSESGPRAKNIQYF. CDR3 coding DNA: TGTGCCACCAGTGAGTCCGGACCGAGGGCCAAAAACATTCAGTACTTC. V is TRBV24-1 and J is TRBJ2-4; D not resolved. The CDR3 is 16 amino acids. Germline V lookup: CDR1 KGHDR, CDR2 SFDVKD. V lost 4 bases, J lost 1 base, and 13 bases lay in between.

This clonotype was found a few times. The gene calls are TRBV28 and TRBJ2-5; D not certain. V was shortened by 6 bases and J by 3 bases, with 14 bases between the two germline ends. This CDR3 has 14 residues. Germline V CDR1 and CDR2: MDHEN, SYDVKM. DNA of the CDR3: TGTGCCAGCAGCCGCGATGCAATTAAAGAGACCCAGTACTTC. Translation gives CASSRDAIKETQYF.

There are a few counts of this clonotype. The CDR3 DNA reads TGTGCCAGTAGTATAGATCCCCTACAGAGCTCTGGGGCCAACGTCCTGACTTTC. This translates into CASSIDPLQSSGANVLTF. V is TRBV19 and J is TRBJ2-6; D ambiguous. V lost 0 bases to trimming and J lost 0 bases, with 12 bases between them. The germline V gene encodes CDR1 LNHDA and CDR2 SQIVND (reference sequence). The CDR3 is 18 residues long.

The chain employs TRBV30 and TRBJ1-2; 12 bases match TRBD1. Losses at the gene ends were 8 bases for V and 4 bases for J; bases not matched to a gene: 2. The germline gives CDR1 GTSNPN, CDR2 SVGIG (reference sequence). The CDR3 sequence is 12 residues long. CDR3 protein: CARDRGLYGYTF. The CDR3 region has the DNA TGTGCCCGGGACAGGGGGCTCTATGGCTACACCTTC.

This sequence joins TRBV2 and TRBJ1-5, with D uncertain. The germline V and J ends were trimmed by 6 bases and 1 base, with 13 bases remaining between them. Germline values: CDR1 SNHLY, CDR2 FYNNEI. The CDR3 is 15 residues long. DNA of the CDR3: TGTGCCAGCAGAGATAAAGGGTACAGCAATCAGCCCCAGCATTTT. It translates to CASRDKGYSNQPQHF.

The chain links TRBV28 to TRBJ1-2; TRBD1 agrees at 9 bases. V shed 8 bases, J shed 9 bases, and the junction held 7 bases outside the gene matches. The CDR3 is 12 residues long. Germline V gives CDR1 MDHEN, CDR2 SYDVKM. The CDR3 bases are TGTGCCAGCGGGGAGGGACAGGGTAGCTACACCTTC. Residues: CASGEGQGSYTF.

This clonotype was counted only a few times. The chain employs TRBV10-2 and TRBJ2-3, with no clear D. The CDR3 is made up of 13 amino acids. Per germline, CDR1 WSHSY and CDR2 SAAADI. Trimming stripped 7 bases from V and 1 base from J, with 9 bases between. The CDR3 sequence is CASTAGGTDTQYF. The CDR3, as DNA: TGCGCCAGCACCGCTGGGGGCACAGATACGCAGTATTTT.

J is TRBJ2-2 and V is TRBV3-1; D is perhaps TRBD1 (6 bases). Looked up from germline, CDR1 is LGHDT and CDR2 is YNNKEL (reference sequence). The ends were cut back, 7 bases at V and 7 bases at J, with 13 bases in the middle. There are 13 residues in the CDR3. The CDR3 protein is CASMVGAGGELFF. DNA of the CDR3: TGTGCCAGCATGGTGGGGGCCGGCGGGGAGCTGTTTTTT.

A few counts support this clonotype. The J gene is TRBJ2-5, the V gene TRBV20-1, with D perhaps TRBD2 (7 bases). CDR3 size: 12 residues. Germline lookup yields CDR1 DFQATT and CDR2 SNEGSKA (reference sequence). V was clipped by 7 bases and J by 5 bases, with 14 bases between them. The DNA for the CDR3 is TGCAGTGGAGCGGGACAAAGGGAGACCCAGTACTTC. It is translated as CSGAGQRETQYF.

The rearrangement joins TRBV6-5 to TRBJ1-4; no definite D call. The CDR3 is 15 residues long. Trimming pared 2 bases from V and 4 bases from J, leaving 11 bases between. The V gene's germline CDR1 is MNHEY and CDR2 SVGAGI. The CDR3 region is CASSYVPQFNEKLFF. In nucleotides, the CDR3 is TGTGCCAGCAGTTACGTTCCGCAGTTTAATGAAAAACTGTTTTTT.

This clonotype was counted only a few times. V and J are TRBV29-1 and TRBJ2-5; possible D gene TRBD2, 5 bases. Germline V gene sequence: CDR1 SQVTM, CDR2 ANQGSEA. The CDR3 runs to 13 residues. Deletions cut 6 bases from V and 3 bases from J, with 14 bases between. CDR3 nucleotide sequence: TGCAGCGTGAGGGTCTCACCCAAAGAGACCCAGTACTTC. Its protein is CSVRVSPKETQYF.

The rearrangement uses TRBV6-1 and TRBJ1-2; 7 nucleotides align to TRBD1. The CDR3 runs 13 residues. Germline V lookup: CDR1 MNHNS, CDR2 SASEGT. V shed 8 bases and J 2 bases; nucleotides not matched to a gene: 5. The CDR3 protein is CASSLTGNYGYTF. The CDR3 DNA reads TGTGCCAGCTCCCTGACAGGGAACTATGGCTACACCTTC.